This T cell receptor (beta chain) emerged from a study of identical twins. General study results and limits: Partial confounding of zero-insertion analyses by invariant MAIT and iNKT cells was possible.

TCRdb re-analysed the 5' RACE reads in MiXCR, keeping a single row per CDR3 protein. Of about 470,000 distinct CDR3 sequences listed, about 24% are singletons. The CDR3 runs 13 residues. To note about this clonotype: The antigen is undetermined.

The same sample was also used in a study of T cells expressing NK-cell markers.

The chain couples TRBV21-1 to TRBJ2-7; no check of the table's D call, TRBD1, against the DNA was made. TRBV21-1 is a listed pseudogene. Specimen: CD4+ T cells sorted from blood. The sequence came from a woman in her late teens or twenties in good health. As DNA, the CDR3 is TGTGCCAGCAGCAAAAAAGGGGCAGTCGAGCAGTACTTC. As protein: CASSKKGAVEQYF.